Listed below are T cell receptor beta chains from one sample, sequenced in a study of control samples from healthy donors and cancer patients. Using immunoSEQ multiplex PCR, the repertoire was profiled, and TCRdb retains in-frame clones only, with some absent. Recorded for this sample: around 190,000 clones. Sequencing used blood. Receptors were obtained from a woman under 40 in good health. Both conserved end residues are part of each CDR3. The D gene is left open where the match is weak.

d_call j_call v_call cdr3_nt cdr3_aa
- TRBJ1-2 TRBV6-5 TGTGCCAGCAGTCGACTCAACAGGGATGGCTACACCTTC CASSRLNRDGYTF
- TRBJ1-5 TRBV9 TGTGCCAGCAGCGTAGGACCCCGGTCCTACTATCAGCCCCAGCATTTT CASSVGPRSYYQPQHF
TRBD1 TRBJ1-1 TRBV28 TGTGCCAGCAGTTTATTAGGGACAGGGAGAACGACTGAAGCTTTCTTT CASSLLGTGRTTEAFF
- TRBJ2-4 TRBV19 TGTGCCAGTAGTTCCCGACAGTCCGCCTTAGCCAAAAACATTCAGTACTTC CASSSRQSALAKNIQYF
- TRBJ1-1 TRBV5-1 TGCGCCAGCAGCTTGACCTCCAAAGGGTGGACTGAAGCTTTCTTT CASSLTSKGWTEAFF
- TRBJ1-5 TRBV4-1 TGCGCCAGCAGCCAAGCAAGGAATCAGCCCCAGCATTTT CASSQARNQPQHF
- TRBJ1-5 TRBV5-1 TGCGCCAGCAGTCGACAGGGCAATCAGCCCCAGCATTTT CASSRQGNQPQHF
- TRBJ1-4 TRBV5-1 TGCGCCAGCAGCTTATTGCCAGGGGTGAATGAAAAACTGTTTTTT CASSLLPGVNEKLFF
- TRBJ1-1 TRBV12-3/TRBV12-4 TGTGCCAGCAGCCCCCCTGACACTGAAGCTTTCTTT CASSPPDTEAFF
- TRBJ2-1 TRBV7-3 TGTGCCAGCAGCTTAACGACTAATGAGCAGTTCTTC CASSLTTNEQFF
TRBD1 TRBJ2-5 TRBV5-8 TGTGCCAGCAGCCTCTGGGGACAGTCTCAAGAGACCCAGTACTTC CASSLWGQSQETQYF
TRBD1 TRBJ1-2 TRBV28 TGTGCCAGCAGGTCAGGGGGCCCTAACTATGGCTACACCTTC CASRSGGPNYGYTF
TRBD1 TRBJ1-1 TRBV5-1 TGCGCCAGCAGCCGGACAGGGGCGAACACTGAAGCTTTCTTT CASSRTGANTEAFF
- TRBJ1-4 TRBV9 TGTGCCAGCAGCGTAGGTCAGGGCGGTGAAAAACTGTTTTTT CASSVGQGGEKLFF
- TRBJ1-4 TRBV3-1/TRBV3-2 TGTGCCAGCAGCCAAGTCGCGGGGTCTGAAAAACTGTTTTTT CASSQVAGSEKLFF
- TRBJ1-1 TRBV28 TGTGCCAGCAGTTTTGAAGGGCGGGGCGAAGCTTTCTTT CASSFEGRGEAFF
- TRBJ1-2 TRBV27 TGTGCCAGCAGTTTATCGCCGGGGGGGGCGCGAGGCTACACCTTC CASSLSPGGARGYTF
TRBD2 TRBJ2-6 TRBV19 TGTGCCAGTATAGCGGGGGCATGGGGGGCCAACGTCCTGACTTTC CASIAGAWGANVLTF
- TRBJ1-5 TRBV30 TGTGCCTGGAGTCAGTCATACGATCAGCCCCAGCATTTT CAWSQSYDQPQHF
- TRBJ2-1 TRBV28 TGTGCCAGCAGTTTGCCTGCCGGTTACAATGAGCAGTTCTTC CASSLPAGYNEQFF
- TRBJ1-5 TRBV27 TGTGCCAGCAGATTGGGGGGAGGGTTTAATCAGCCCCAGCATTTT CASRLGGGFNQPQHF
TRBD1 TRBJ1-2 TRBV5-1 TGCGCCAGCAGCTCGTCAGGGGGTAACTATGGCTACACCTTC CASSSSGGNYGYTF
- TRBJ2-6 TRBV28 TGTGCCAGCAGTCGAACAACAATCACCTTAGGGACACTTAAAGCTGGGGCCAACGTCCTGACTTTC CASSRTTITLGTLKAGANVLTF
- TRBJ1-1 TRBV4-1 TGCGCCAGCAGCCAAGAAGACGGGTCGTTGGCCACTGAAGCTTTCTTT CASSQEDGSLATEAFF
- TRBJ1-2 TRBV27 TGTGCCAGCAGTTTAGTCGGCTACACCTTC CASSLVGYTF
- TRBJ1-6 TRBV5-6 TGTGCCAGCAGCTTGGTCGTCAGCTCCTATAATTCACCCCTCCACTTT CASSLVVSSYNSPLHF
- TRBJ2-5 TRBV19 TGTGCCAGTACCAACAAACCCCCCGGGACCCAGTACTTC CASTNKPPGTQYF
- TRBJ2-7 TRBV4-2 TGTGCCAGCAGCCAAGATAGGTCCTACGAGCAGTACTTC CASSQDRSYEQYF
- TRBJ1-1 TRBV6-5 TGTGCCAGCAGTATCCATGGACCCAGGAACACTGAAGCTTTCTTT CASSIHGPRNTEAFF
- TRBJ2-7 TRBV10-3 TGTGCCATCAGTGACGGAGGGGAGCAGTACTTC CAISDGGEQYF
- TRBJ2-1 TRBV2 TGTGCCAGCAGTCTACAGTACAATGAGCAGTTCTTC CASSLQYNEQFF
TRBD2 TRBJ2-2 TRBV3-1/TRBV3-2 TGTGCCAGCAGCTCAACGGGGGGTCGAAACACCGGGGAGCTGTTTTTT CASSSTGGRNTGELFF
- TRBJ1-1 TRBV3-1/TRBV3-2 TGTGCCAGCAGCCAATTCAGTGAAGCTTTCTTT CASSQFSEAFF
TRBD2 TRBJ2-7 TRBV6-5 TGTGCCAGCAGTTACTCTCAGCGGGGGGGAGACGAGCAGTACTTC CASSYSQRGGDEQYF
TRBD1 TRBJ1-2 TRBV4-2 TGTGCCAGCTTTGGCGGACAGGAAAATAACTATGGCTACACCTTC CASFGGQENNYGYTF
- TRBJ2-3 TRBV28 TGTGCCAGCAGCCGCGGGGGCCGCACAGATACGCAGTATTTT CASSRGGRTDTQYF
TRBD1 TRBJ2-5 TRBV5-1 TGCGCCAGCAGCGTGGGACAGGGACAAGAGACCCAGTACTTC CASSVGQGQETQYF
- TRBJ1-1 TRBV14 TGTGCCAGCAAGCAGGGGAAGTACACTGAAGCTTTCTTT CASKQGKYTEAFF
- TRBJ2-1 TRBV12-3/TRBV12-4 TGTGCCAGCAGTTTGTCCCGCAATGAGCAGTTCTTC CASSLSRNEQFF
- TRBJ2-7 TRBV10-1 TGCGCCAGCAGTGAAGGTCAGGCAATGAAGCAGTACTTC CASSEGQAMKQYF
- TRBJ1-4 TRBV19 TGTGCCAGTAGGAAGTGGCAGGGGACTAATGAAAAACTGTTTTTT CASRKWQGTNEKLFF
TRBD1 TRBJ2-7 TRBV4-1 TGCGCCAGCAGCCGAGAGACAGGGCTGAGCTCCTACGAGCAGTACTTC CASSRETGLSSYEQYF
- TRBJ1-2 TRBV28 TGTGCCAGCAGCAACGGGAGGGCAACAGGCACTGGCTACACCTTC CASSNGRATGTGYTF
- TRBJ2-3 TRBV6-2/TRBV6-3 TGTGCCAGCAGTTGGACCACAGATACGCAGTATTTT CASSWTTDTQYF
- TRBJ2-7 TRBV2 TGTGCCAGCAGTGCGGCTCAACTCGCCTACGAGCAGTACTTC CASSAAQLAYEQYF
- TRBJ1-2 TRBV4-3 TGCGCCAGCAGCCAAGTCAGTCTGGGCTATGGCTACACCTTC CASSQVSLGYGYTF
TRBD1 TRBJ1-1 TRBV10-3 TGTGCCATCAGTGACGGGACAGGGGGCACTGAAGCTTTCTTT CAISDGTGGTEAFF
- TRBJ2-1 TRBV6-5 TGTGCCAGCAGTTACTTGGGGGTTTCGGAAAACAATGAGCAGTTCTTC CASSYLGVSENNEQFF
TRBD1 TRBJ2-7 TRBV6-6 TGTGCCAGCAGCCCGACAGGGGGCTCCTACGAGCAGTACTTC CASSPTGGSYEQYF
TRBD1 TRBJ1-2 TRBV27 TGTGCCAGCACTCCGGGACAGGGGGCGTTCTTCTATGGCTACACCTTC CASTPGQGAFFYGYTF
- TRBJ1-2 TRBV15 TGTGCCACCAGCAGAGACAGGGTTGCTAACTATGGCTACACCTTC CATSRDRVANYGYTF
- TRBJ2-1 TRBV6-4 TGTGCCAGCAGTGGCCGGAGGGGGGGCTCCTACAATGAGCAGTTCTTC CASSGRRGGSYNEQFF